One and the same sample provided the 25 T cell receptor beta chains below, sequenced in a study of blood T cell repertoires in COVID-19. Here immunoSEQ multiplex PCR was the method, and the copy in TCRdb shows in-frame clones only, minus some. The table has approximately 440,000 clones, 90% seen once. What was sequenced was PBMCs or T cells enriched from blood (not recorded which). The receptors here all came from a man younger than 30 who had recovered from COVID-19.

The rearrangement uses TRBV6-5 and TRBJ1-6, with unresolved D. This CDR3 spans 14 amino acids. With 10 bases removed from V and 0 bases from J, the gap between germline ends came to 10 bases. Germline V gene sequence: CDR1 MNHEY, CDR2 SVGAGI. CDR3 coding DNA: TGTGCCACTCGAGGGAGCTCCTATAATTCACCCCTCCACTTT. Translation: CATRGSSYNSPLHF.

In its sample, this clone was seen once. The chain uses TRBV19 and TRBJ2-3; 7 bases map to TRBD1. With 3 bases clipped from V and 0 bases from J, the junction kept 12 bases outside the gene matches. Germline V gene lookup returns CDR1 LNHDA and CDR2 SQIVND (reference sequence). The CDR3 is made up of 18 amino acids. CDR3 loop: CASSIAAEGATSTDTQYF. DNA of the CDR3: TGTGCCAGTAGTATTGCCGCTGAGGGGGCGACTAGCACAGATACGCAGTATTTT. The full variable domain, rest sourced from reference TRBV19 and TRBJ2-3, is DGGITQSPKYLFRKEGQNVTLSCEQNLNHDAMYWYRQDPGQGLRLIYYSQIVNDFQKGDIAEGYSVSREKKESFPLTVTSAQKNPTAFYLCASSIAAEGATSTDTQYFGPGTRLTVL.

The rearrangement joins TRBV28 to TRBJ2-7; D possibly corresponds to TRBD1 (6 bases). Germline loops: CDR1 MDHEN, CDR2 SYDVKM. The CDR3 sequence is 11 residues long. With 4 bases removed from V and 5 bases from J, the gap between germline ends came to 6 bases. CDR3 loop: CASSYRDEQYF. The CDR3 nucleotides read TGTGCCAGCAGTTACAGGGACGAGCAGTACTTC.

The chain links TRBV3-1 (or the pseudogene TRBV3-2) to TRBJ1-1, with TRBD1 matching over 8 bases. V lost 1 base, J lost 5 bases, and 6 bases stayed unmatched. CDR1 is LGHDT, CDR2 YNNKEL, per germline (reference sequence). The CDR3 totals 15 residues. This CDR3 reads CASSQAQGGWTEAFF. CDR3 nucleotides: TGTGCCAGCAGCCAAGCACAGGGGGGTTGGACTGAAGCTTTCTTT.

This clone appeared a few times. The genes are TRBV2 and TRBJ1-1; 7 nucleotides line up with TRBD1. This CDR3 contains 15 residues. Germline V gene data show CDR1 as SNHLY and CDR2 as FYNNEI. Trimming took 5 bases from V and 1 from J; bases not matched to a gene: 7. The CDR3 DNA reads as TGTGCCAGCAGTTTCTCCGGGACAGCGAACACTGAAGCTTTCTTT. Its translation is CASSFSGTANTEAFF. The full variable domain, its missing parts supplied by reference TRBV2 and TRBJ1-1, is EPEVTQTPSHQVTQMGQEVILRCVPISNHLYFYWYRQILGQKVEFLVSFYNNEISEKSEIFDDQFSVERPDGSNFTLKIRSTKLEDSAMYFCASSFSGTANTEAFFGQGTRLTVV.

V gene TRBV19 combines with J gene TRBJ1-5; no firm D call. The CDR3 has 15 amino acids. Germline assignment: CDR1 LNHDA and CDR2 SQIVND (reference sequence). The V gene lost 5 bases and the J gene lost 8 bases, with 19 bases spanning the gap. CDR3 sequence: CASSPLSGPGEPQHF. For the CDR3, the DNA is TGTGCCAGTAGTCCCTTGTCCGGGCCCGGGGAGCCCCAGCATTTT.

This clone has ten or more counts. Other nucleotide sequences in the sample specify the same CDR3. This chain uses TRBV19 with TRBJ1-1; possibly TRBD1 for D (5 bases). Germline CDR1 is LNHDA and CDR2 is SQIVND (reference sequence). Trimming pared 4 bases from V and 0 bases from J, leaving 6 bases between. The CDR3 runs to 13 residues. CDR3 DNA sequence: TGTGCCAGTAGTACAGGGCTGAACACTGAAGCTTTCTTT. This encodes CASSTGLNTEAFF.

The chain recombines TRBV3-1 (or the pseudogene TRBV3-2) with TRBJ1-5; D ambiguous. The CDR3 spans 13 residues. CDR1 is LGHDT, CDR2 YNNKEL, per germline (reference sequence). Trimming shortened V by 0 bases and J by 5 bases, and 5 bases separated the two germline ends. CDR3 sequence (DNA): TGTGCCAGCAGCCAAGACGTGTATCAGCCCCAGCATTTT. Translated: CASSQDVYQPQHF.

This chain links TRBV9 with TRBJ2-1; 7 bases align to TRBD2. The CDR3 sequence is 15 residues long. The ends lost 0 bases at V and 9 bases at J; junction bases unmatched: 9. Looked up from germline, CDR1 is SGDLS and CDR2 is YYNGEE. The CDR3, as DNA: TGTGCCAGCAGCGTAGCGGTGGGGGGGGTTCTTGAGCAGTTCTTC. Translated: CASSVAVGGVLEQFF.

The rearrangement links TRBV19 to TRBJ1-5; tentatively, D is TRBD1 (6 bases). Germline CDR1 LNHDA, CDR2 SQIVND (reference sequence). There are 16 residues in the CDR3. The V gene lost 6 bases and the J gene lost 6 bases, with 21 bases spanning the gap. CDR3 protein: CASSHPKLGAGQPQHF. The DNA of the CDR3 is TGTGCCAGTAGCCATCCTAAGTTGGGGGCGGGTCAGCCCCAGCATTTT.

The rearrangement links TRBV5-6 to TRBJ1-4; 7 nucleotides line up with TRBD1. J lost 5 bases, V lost 1 base, and 5 bases had no gene match. CDR1 SGHDT and CDR2 YYEEEE come from the germline V gene. The CDR3 extends over 15 amino acids. This chain's CDR3 is CASSLTGDLNEKLFF. CDR3 DNA: TGTGCCAGCAGCTTGACAGGGGACCTCAATGAAAAACTGTTTTTT.

The sample holds one count of this clone. The chain is built from TRBV12-3 or TRBV12-4 and TRBJ1-1; D gene unclear. With 3 bases removed from V and 3 bases from J, the gap between germline ends came to 8 bases. The length of the CDR3 is 13 residues. As DNA, the CDR3 is TGTGCCAGCAGTTTGAAAAGCTACACTGAAGCTTTCTTT. Translation gives CASSLKSYTEAFF.

This chain links TRBV9 with TRBJ2-2; 16 bases map to TRBD2. This CDR3 is built from 19 residues. Germline trimming cut 4 bases from V and 3 bases from J; bases unmatched to any gene: 9. Germline V CDR1 and CDR2: SGDLS, YYNGEE. The CDR3 sequence: CASSPGTSGRAFHTGELFF. In DNA form, the CDR3 reads TGTGCCAGCAGCCCAGGGACTAGCGGGAGGGCCTTTCACACCGGGGAGCTGTTTTTT.

V usage is TRBV28 and J usage is TRBJ2-1, with D uncertain. From germline, CDR1 is MDHEN and CDR2 SYDVKM. Between the trimmed V and J ends, which lost 5 bases and 8 bases, there was a span of 13 bases. The CDR3 is 13 amino acids. The CDR3 DNA sequence: TGTGCCAGCAGTCCCCGACCGGGTGATGAGCAGTTCTTC. This gives the protein CASSPRPGDEQFF.

This chain joins TRBV20-1 and TRBJ1-2; no firm D call. Trimming cost V 3 bases and J 8 bases, with 16 bases left between them. CDR3 length: 13 residues. Germline V lookup: CDR1 DFQATT, CDR2 SNEGSKA (reference sequence). CDR3 nucleotide sequence: TGCAGTGCTAGTTTCCAGGCGCGTAGGGGCTACACCTTC. Its translation: CSASFQARRGYTF.

The chain joins TRBV5-4 to TRBJ1-1, with no clear D. Germline CDR1 reads SGHNT; CDR2 reads YYREEE (reference sequence). The CDR3 runs 14 residues. Between the trimmed V and J ends, which lost 5 bases and 3 bases, there was a span of 14 bases. The CDR3 region is CASSLLPSDTEAFF. Written as DNA, the CDR3 is TGTGCCAGCAGTTTACTTCCTTCGGACACTGAAGCTTTCTTT.

The rearrangement links TRBV6-1 to TRBJ1-6, with 10 nucleotides matching TRBD1. This CDR3 has 14 amino acids. The germline gives CDR1 MNHNS, CDR2 SASEGT. The V segment lost 3 bases and the J segment 10 bases; nucleotides outside the gene matches: 3. The CDR3 nucleotides are TGTGCCAGCAGTGAGGGACAGGGGAGATCACCCCTCCACTTT. This gives the protein CASSEGQGRSPLHF.

The V call is TRBV18, the J call TRBJ2-7; 8 bases fit TRBD1. The length of the CDR3 is 14 residues. Per germline, CDR1 KGHSH and CDR2 LQKENI. V shed 6 bases and J 2 bases; nucleotides not matched to a gene: 6. CDR3 coding DNA: TGTGCCAGCTCCTTGAGGGACAGGACCTACGAGCAGTACTTC. Its translation is CASSLRDRTYEQYF.

This clone showed up just once. This sequence joins TRBV2 and TRBJ1-2; D call uncertain. The CDR3 extends over 18 amino acids. Trimming removed 7 bases from V and 3 bases from J, with 27 bases in between. The germline gives CDR1 SNHLY, CDR2 FYNNEI. CDR3 region: CASIPEAPLRATYYGYTF. CDR3 in DNA: TGTGCCAGCATCCCTGAGGCGCCCCTCCGTGCCACTTACTATGGCTACACCTTC.

This clone has a single count. The chain has TRBV28 and TRBJ1-4; no reliable D call. Germline V gives CDR1 MDHEN, CDR2 SYDVKM. The CDR3 extends over 14 amino acids. V lost 3 bases, J lost 0 bases, and 5 bases lay in between. The CDR3 region is CASSFPATNEKLFF. The CDR3, as DNA: TGTGCCAGCAGTTTCCCTGCAACTAATGAAAAACTGTTTTTT. The complete variable domain, with remaining parts taken from reference TRBV28 and TRBJ1-4, reads DVKVTQSSRYLVKRTGEKVFLECVQDMDHENMFWYRQDPGLGLRLIYFSYDVKMKEKGDIPEGYSVSREKKERFSLILESASTNQTSMYLCASSFPATNEKLFFGSGTQLSVL.

J is TRBJ1-1 and V is TRBV28; D is undetermined. The CDR3 covers 17 residues. Trimming removed 4 bases at V and 1 base at J, with 19 bases between. CDR1 and CDR2 from the germline V gene are MDHEN and SYDVKM. CDR3 DNA sequence: TGTGCCAGCAGTTCCATCGTGTCTGGGCTTGAGAACACTGAAGCTTTCTTT. Protein sequence: CASSSIVSGLENTEAFF.

This clone was counted a few times. The chain links TRBV13 to TRBJ1-1; perhaps TRBD1 as D (6 bases). The V gene's germline CDR1 is PRHDT and CDR2 FYEKMQ (reference sequence). V dropped 5 bases and J dropped 2 bases, with 12 bases sitting between them. The CDR3 covers 14 residues. The CDR3 coding sequence is TGTGCCAGCAGCGAGCAGGGGAGAAACACTGAAGCTTTCTTT. It codes for CASSEQGRNTEAFF.

The chain combines TRBV28 with TRBJ2-5, with no clear D. CDR1 is MDHEN, CDR2 SYDVKM, per germline. The CDR3 covers 14 residues. V lost 7 bases to trimming and J lost 5 bases, with 17 bases between them. CDR3 protein: CASTADVRLETQYF. The CDR3 DNA reads as TGTGCCAGCACCGCCGACGTCCGACTGGAGACCCAGTACTTC.

In this sample, this clone turned up a few times. J is TRBJ2-7 and V is TRBV5-1; 9 bases are shared with TRBD2. V was pared by 3 bases and J by 1 base, with 2 bases of the junction left unmatched. This CDR3 region has 14 residues. From germline, CDR1 is SGHRS and CDR2 YFSETQ. The CDR3 DNA is TGCGCCAGCAGCTCGAGCGGGAGGTCCTACGAGCAGTACTTC. Translated, it gives CASSSSGRSYEQYF.

The gene calls are TRBV5-1 and TRBJ2-3, with 9 bases identical to TRBD1. Germline V lookup: CDR1 SGHRS, CDR2 YFSETQ. The V gene end was trimmed by 4 bases and the J gene end by 2 bases; junction bases not matched to a gene: 8. The length of the CDR3 is 16 residues. CDR3 DNA sequence: TGCGCCAGCAGCCGCCGGGACAGGGTGACCACAGATACGCAGTATTTT. Encoded protein: CASSRRDRVTTDTQYF.